This is a list of T cell receptor beta chains from one sample in a study of response to subunit inactivated influenza vaccine. TCRdb reanalysed the RT-PCR reads using MiXCR and keeps one entry per CDR3 protein. Of over 400,000 distinct CDR3 sequences listed, approximately 13% are singletons. Source: PBMCs from blood, taken 40 to 50 days after vaccination. The receptor set was obtained from a man aged 50 to 60 who received an inactivated influenza vaccine. Both conserved end residues are part of each CDR3. D genes are given only for firm matches. Clone size is stated in some rows and not others, as once, few, many or a class when expanded.

few,.,TRBJ2-7,TRBV12-3/TRBV12-4,TGTGCCAGCAGCCCCGGGGCGAGGAAAGGCTACGAGCAGTACTTC,CASSPGARKGYEQYF
.,TRBD1,TRBJ1-3,TRBV28,TGTGCCAGCAGTTGGACAGGGGGTCCAAACACCATATATTTT,CASSWTGGPNTIYF
few,TRBD1,TRBJ2-1,TRBV7-2,TGTGCCAGCAGCACCAGACAGGGACAGAACTACAATGAGCAGTTCTTC,CASSTRQGQNYNEQFF
.,.,TRBJ2-1,TRBV5-1,TGCGCCAGCAGCTTGGACCATCGAGGTTACAATGAGCAGTTCTTC,CASSLDHRGYNEQFF
.,TRBD2,TRBJ2-1,TRBV2,TGTGCCAGCAGGGGGACTAGCGGGGGGGTATATGAGCAGTTCTTC,CASRGTSGGVYEQFF
few,TRBD1,TRBJ2-7,TRBV6-5,TGTGCCAGCAGTTATCTCTCCGGGACAGTCAGCCACGAGCAGTACTTC,CASSYLSGTVSHEQYF
.,TRBD2,TRBJ2-5,TRBV2,TGTGCCAGCCAAATCAGCGGGACGAGCCAAGAGACCCAGTACTTC,CASQISGTSQETQYF
many,.,TRBJ2-1,TRBV12-3/TRBV12-4,TGCGCCAGCAGCTTGGGTACAGGGGAGCAGTTCTTC,CASSLGTGEQFF
few,TRBD1,TRBJ2-5,TRBV9,TGTGCCAGCAGCCCAGACCTGACAGGGGCGGGGGAGACCCAGTACTTC,CASSPDLTGAGETQYF
many,TRBD1,TRBJ1-1,TRBV29-1,TGCAGCGTCCACCGGACAGGGTCCACTGAAGCTTTCTTT,CSVHRTGSTEAFF
.,.,TRBJ2-6,TRBV12-3/TRBV12-4,TGTGCCAGCAGTCCCCACTACAGGGGAGGAAGGAGCTCTGGGGCCAACGTCCTGACTTTC,CASSPHYRGGRSSGANVLTF
many,.,TRBJ2-3,TRBV12-3/TRBV12-4,TGTGCCAGCAGGGTCTTCGGGGGTACCTCCACAGATACGCAGTATTTT,CASRVFGGTSTDTQYF
many,.,TRBJ2-3,TRBV7-2,TGTGCCAGCAGTTTGGCAACAGATACGCAGTATTTT,CASSLATDTQYF
few,TRBD1,TRBJ2-5,TRBV7-8,TGTGCCAGCAGCCCACTCTTCGACGGGCAGGGGGCTATCCAAGAGACCCAGTACTTC,CASSPLFDGQGAIQETQYF
many,.,TRBJ2-5,TRBV12-3/TRBV12-4,TGTGCCAGCAGTTTTGGACTGGAAGAGACCCAGTACTTC,CASSFGLEETQYF
.,.,TRBJ2-3,TRBV7-3,TGTGCCAGCAGCTCGACCAACGGGGGAGATACGCAGTATTTT,CASSSTNGGDTQYF
few,TRBD1,TRBJ2-7,TRBV10-3,TGTGCCATCAGTGAGGGGACAGGGCGGGAGCAGTACTTC,CAISEGTGREQYF
few,TRBD2,TRBJ2-7,TRBV24-1,TGTGCCACCAGTGACCGGGGGAGGGGACACGAGCAGTACTTC,CATSDRGRGHEQYF
few,TRBD1,TRBJ1-5,TRBV20-1,TGCAGTGCTAGCCCACACCGGGACAGTAATCAGCCCCAGCATTTT,CSASPHRDSNQPQHF
few,.,TRBJ2-4,TRBV28,TGTGCCAGCAGTTTACCGGGGGCCGTAGCCAAAAACATTCAGTACTTC,CASSLPGAVAKNIQYF
.,.,TRBJ2-7,TRBV2,TGTGCCAGCAATCCGACAGGGGAGGGGTCCTACGAGCAGTACTTC,CASNPTGEGSYEQYF
many,TRBD2,TRBJ2-1,TRBV6-5,TGTGCCAGCAGTATACTAGCGGGGGACCCCTACAATGAGCAGTTCTTC,CASSILAGDPYNEQFF
few,.,TRBJ1-1,TRBV5-6,TGTGCCAGCAGCCGCATGGGGGGGCCCGGCACTGAAGCTTTCTTT,CASSRMGGPGTEAFF
few,TRBD1,TRBJ2-7,TRBV2,TGTGCCAGCAAAGGGACAGGGGCCTACGAGCAGTACTTC,CASKGTGAYEQYF
.,.,TRBJ2-7,TRBV6-5,TGTGCCAGCAGTTCTGGGGGCCTTACCTACGAGCAGTACTTC,CASSSGGLTYEQYF
.,.,TRBJ1-4,TRBV5-1,TGCGCCAGCAGCTTTGGAGGGGGAACTCATGAAAAACTGTTTTTT,CASSFGGGTHEKLFF
many,.,TRBJ2-3,TRBV7-2,TGTGCCAGCAGGGGCGGGGCAGGGAATCCAGATACGCAGTATTTT,CASRGGAGNPDTQYF
few,TRBD1,TRBJ2-7,TRBV7-9,TGTGCCAGCAGCTTTAGACAGGGGGTGGCCTACGAGCAGTACTTC,CASSFRQGVAYEQYF
few,.,TRBJ1-5,TRBV27,TGTGCCAGCAGTTTGATCGGCGGGGGTGATAGCAATCAGCCCCAGCATTTT,CASSLIGGGDSNQPQHF
few,TRBD1,TRBJ2-7,TRBV20-1,TGCAGTGCTAGAGAACCGGGACAGGACTACGAGCAGTACTTC,CSAREPGQDYEQYF
.,.,TRBJ1-1,TRBV20-1,TGCAGTGCTAGAGATCGGGGGGGGCGAACTGAAGCTTTCTTT,CSARDRGGRTEAFF
.,.,TRBJ1-5,TRBV5-5,TGTGCCAGCAGCTTGGTCCAGGGAGTTATCAATCAGCCCCAGCATTTT,CASSLVQGVINQPQHF
.,.,TRBJ2-3,TRBV5-1,TGCGCCAGCAGCGGAGGGGGCCCAGATACGCAGTATTTT,CASSGGGPDTQYF
.,.,TRBJ2-3,TRBV12-3/TRBV12-4,TGTGCCAGCAGTACTCATAACGCAGATACGCAGTATTTT,CASSTHNADTQYF